The 20 T cell receptor beta chains given below trace back to one sample, sequenced in a study of PD-L1 blockade in urothelial cancer. Repertoires were generated with immunoSEQ multiplex PCR, while TCRdb's copy carries only in-frame clones and drops some. The data show around 100,000 clones, 70% to 85% seen once. Here the sequenced sample was PBMCs, taken around atezolizumab (anti-PD-L1) treatment. The origin of the receptors is a man in his fifties with urothelial cancer.

The rearrangement joins TRBV9 to TRBJ1-3; D not resolved. V was clipped by 4 bases and J by 2 bases, with 4 bases between them. CDR3 length: 12 residues. CDR1 is SGDLS, CDR2 YYNGEE, per germline. CDR3 sequence: CASSLPGNTIYF. CDR3 DNA sequence: TGTGCCAGCAGCCTCCCTGGAAACACCATATATTTT. The full variable domain, rest sourced from reference TRBV9 and TRBJ1-3, is DSGVTQTPKHLITATGQRVTLRCSPRSGDLSVYWYQQSLDQGLQFLIQYYNGEERAKGNILERFSAQQFPDLHSELNLSSLELGDSALYFCASSLPGNTIYFGEGSWLTVV.

This chain joins TRBV27 and TRBJ2-2; D ambiguous. Looked up from germline, CDR1 is MNHEY and CDR2 is SMNVEV (reference sequence). The CDR3 covers 13 residues. V dropped 9 bases and J dropped 1 base, with 9 bases sitting between them. CDR3 nucleotide sequence: TGTGCCAGTTCCCCCAGGAACACCGGGGAGCTGTTTTTT. Translation gives CASSPRNTGELFF.

CDR3 amino acids: CASSGGQVSYNEQFF. The CDR3 DNA sequence: TGTGCCAGCAGCGGTGGACAGGTGTCCTACAATGAGCAGTTCTTC. The gene calls are TRBV7-9 and TRBJ2-1; 7 bases map to TRBD1. The trim removed 5 bases at V and 1 base at J, leaving 5 bases unmatched. CDR3 size: 15 residues. Germline values: CDR1 SEHNR, CDR2 FQNEAQ (reference sequence).

This clone was seen a handful of times. The rearrangement joins TRBV14 to TRBJ1-4, with TRBD1 as a possible D gene (6 bases). Trimming stripped 2 bases from V and 7 bases from J, with 11 bases between. The CDR3 totals 14 residues. Germline assignment: CDR1 SGHDN and CDR2 FVKESK. This CDR3 is CASSQFVTGEKLFF. CDR3 sequence (DNA): TGTGCCAGCAGCCAATTTGTGACAGGTGAAAAACTGTTTTTT.

This clone was seen once. This chain joins TRBV5-5 and TRBJ1-2; D possibly corresponds to TRBD1 (5 bases). This CDR3 spans 13 amino acids. Trimming pared 6 bases from V and 4 bases from J, leaving 13 bases between. Germline V lookup: CDR1 SGHKS, CDR2 YYEKEE (reference sequence). The CDR3 DNA sequence: TGTGCCAGCACCCCCACAGGCGCCTATGGCTACACCTTC. As protein: CASTPTGAYGYTF.

This chain joins TRBV11-1 and TRBJ2-3, with a weak D call TRBD2 (6 bases). V lost 4 bases and J lost 7, with 9 bases in between. The CDR3 sequence is 12 residues long. Germline CDR1 SGHAT, CDR2 FQDESV (reference sequence). In DNA, the CDR3 is TGTGCCAGCAGCTCCCGGGGGTATACGCAGTATTTT. It is translated as CASSSRGYTQYF.

CDR3 nucleotides: TGTGCCAGCAGCTTGGCGTCCCCGGGAGAGCAGTACTTC. This translates into CASSLASPGEQYF. The V call is TRBV5-6, the J call TRBJ2-7; D may be TRBD2 (5 bases). The ends were cut back, 0 bases at V and 7 bases at J, with 11 bases in the middle. This CDR3 contains 13 residues. The germline gives CDR1 SGHDT, CDR2 YYEEEE.

The chain recombines TRBV30 with TRBJ1-3, with 7 bases matching TRBD1. V lost 8 bases, J lost 0 bases, and 4 bases stayed unmatched. CDR3 length: 13 residues. Germline CDR1 is GTSNPN and CDR2 is SVGIG (reference sequence). CDR3 sequence reads: CAGDRDSGNTIYF. DNA of the CDR3: TGTGCCGGGGACAGAGACTCTGGAAACACCATATATTTT.

The rearrangement uses TRBV6-5 and TRBJ1-5; unclear D gene. The CDR3 spans 14 residues. Between the trimmed V and J ends, which lost 1 base and 3 bases, there was a span of 7 bases. Germline CDR1 is MNHEY and CDR2 is SVGAGI. CDR3 in amino acids: CASSYFPINQPQHF. CDR3 nucleotide sequence: TGTGCCAGCAGTTACTTCCCCATCAATCAGCCCCAGCATTTT.

The chain uses TRBV2 and TRBJ1-2; 9 bases line up with TRBD1. This CDR3 spans 15 amino acids. Trimming removed 7 bases from V and 2 bases from J; junction bases left unmatched: 8. CDR1 SNHLY and CDR2 FYNNEI come from the germline V gene. CDR3 loop: CASNEGQGKNYGYTF. The CDR3 coding sequence is TGTGCCAGCAACGAGGGACAGGGAAAGAACTATGGCTACACCTTC.

The CDR3 DNA is TGCGCCAGCAGCCAAGTTAACCTAATCTCCACAGATACGCAGTATTTT. It encodes CASSQVNLISTDTQYF. The chain links TRBV4-1 to TRBJ2-3; D is unresolved. The V end lost 1 base, the J end lost 2 bases, and 13 bases lay between the germline ends. Looked up from germline, CDR1 is MGHRA and CDR2 is YSYEKL. The CDR3 extends over 16 amino acids.

The rearrangement joins TRBV6-5 to TRBJ1-2; D not resolved. Trimming pared 6 bases from V and 2 bases from J, leaving 7 bases between. The CDR3 extends over 12 amino acids. CDR1 and CDR2 (germline): MNHEY, SVGAGI. CDR3 sequence: CASSDTNYGYTF. The DNA for the CDR3 is TGTGCCAGCAGCGACACCAACTATGGCTACACCTTC.

The V call is TRBV7-3, the J call TRBJ2-5, with 9 bases lining up with TRBD1. The CDR3 has 15 residues. Losses at the gene ends were 5 bases for V and 2 bases for J; bases not matched to a gene: 6. In germline, CDR1 is SGHTA, CDR2 FQGTGA. CDR3 sequence: CASSRSGTGQETQYF. The CDR3 DNA sequence: TGTGCCAGCAGCAGGTCCGGGACAGGGCAAGAGACCCAGTACTTC.

This chain joins TRBV30 and TRBJ2-7; 7 bases match TRBD1. The CDR3 consists of 13 residues. V was pared by 2 bases and J by 4 bases, with 5 bases of the junction left unmatched. The germline V gene has CDR1 GTSNPN and CDR2 SVGIG (reference sequence). CDR3 in amino acids: CAWSRDSQYEQYF. The CDR3 nucleotides read TGTGCCTGGAGTCGGGACAGCCAGTACGAGCAGTACTTC. The complete variable domain, with remaining parts taken from reference TRBV30 and TRBJ2-7, reads SQTIHQWPATLVQPVGSPLSLECTVEGTSNPNLYWYRQAAGRGLQLLFYSVGIGQISSEVPQNLSASRPQDRQFILSSKKLLLSDSGFYLCAWSRDSQYEQYFGPGTRLTVT.

The chain joins TRBV27 to TRBJ2-1; weak D call: TRBD1 (5 bases). V was trimmed by 7 bases and J by 7 bases, leaving 17 bases between them. From germline, CDR1 is MNHEY and CDR2 SMNVEV (reference sequence). This CDR3 is built from 14 residues. Written as DNA, the CDR3 is TGTGCCAGCATGAGAAGGGGTTCCACGAATGAGCAGTTCTTC. Its translation: CASMRRGSTNEQFF.

This clone was seen once. The V and J genes are TRBV28 and TRBJ2-1; 8 bases align to TRBD2. Losses at the gene ends were 1 base for V and 6 bases for J; bases not matched to a gene: 8. Germline-derived CDR1 and CDR2 are MDHEN and SYDVKM. The CDR3 has 16 amino acids. CDR3 in amino acids: CASSLLSGSGVNEQFF. The CDR3 DNA reads as TGTGCCAGCAGTTTATTAAGCGGGAGCGGGGTCAATGAGCAGTTCTTC.

The V and J genes are TRBV7-9 and TRBJ2-7, with D possibly matching TRBD1 (6 bases). The CDR3 is made up of 13 amino acids. The germline gives CDR1 SEHNR, CDR2 FQNEAQ (reference sequence). With 4 bases removed from V and 6 bases from J, the gap between germline ends came to 13 bases. Written as DNA, the CDR3 is TGTGCCAGCAGCTCAAGTACAGGGTCCGAGCAGTACTTC. This codes for CASSSSTGSEQYF.

CDR3 DNA sequence: TGTGCCAGCAGCTTAGCGGCGGGGGGGGACATCTCCTACGAGCAGTACTTC. It codes for CASSLAAGGDISYEQYF. The chain carries TRBV7-2 and TRBJ2-7; 9 bases agree with TRBD2. Germline CDR1 is SGHTA and CDR2 is FQGNSA. This CDR3 spans 17 amino acids. Trimming at V came to 0 bases and at J to 0 bases, leaving 6 bases not matched to a gene.

The genes are TRBV7-9 and TRBJ2-2, with unresolved D. V gave up 6 bases and J gave up 8 bases, with 13 bases separating them. CDR3 size: 13 residues. Germline CDR1 and CDR2: SEHNR and FQNEAQ (reference sequence). DNA for the CDR3: TGTGCCAGCAGTTTCAGACCCGGGGGGGAGCTGTTTTTT. Translation: CASSFRPGGELFF.

This chain uses TRBV28 with TRBJ2-4; TRBD1 matches 8 bases. Germline V gene lookup returns CDR1 MDHEN and CDR2 SYDVKM. V gave up 4 bases and J gave up 15 bases; unmatched junction bases: 5. This CDR3 comprises 11 residues. As DNA, the CDR3 is TGTGCCAGCAGTTCAGGACAGGGCCGGTACTTC. This gives the protein CASSSGQGRYF.